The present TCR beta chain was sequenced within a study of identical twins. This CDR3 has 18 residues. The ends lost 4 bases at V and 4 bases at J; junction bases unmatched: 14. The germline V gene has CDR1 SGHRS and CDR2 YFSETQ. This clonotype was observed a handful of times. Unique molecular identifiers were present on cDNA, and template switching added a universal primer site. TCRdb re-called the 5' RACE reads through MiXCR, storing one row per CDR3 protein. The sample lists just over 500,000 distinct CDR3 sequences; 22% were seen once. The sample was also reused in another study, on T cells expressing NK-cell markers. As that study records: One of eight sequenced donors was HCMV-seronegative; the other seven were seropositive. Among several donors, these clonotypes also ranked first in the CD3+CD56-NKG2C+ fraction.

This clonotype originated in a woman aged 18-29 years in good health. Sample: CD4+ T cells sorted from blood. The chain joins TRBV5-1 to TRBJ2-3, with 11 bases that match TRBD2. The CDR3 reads CASSGGRSSGGPADTQYF. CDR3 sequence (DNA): TGCGCCAGCAGCGGGGGACGGTCTAGCGGGGGGCCGGCAGATACGCAGTATTTT.